The following is a TCR beta chain sequence with its context. Some clones are missing from TCRdb's copy, which holds only in-frame ones; the method was immunoSEQ multiplex PCR. This repertoire shows some 100,000 clones, roughly 93% found once; its top ten account for 0.9%. The data originate from a study of T cell changes during pregnancy in multiple sclerosis. Germline CDR1 is SGDLS and CDR2 is YYNGEE. The CDR3 contains 15 residues. The trim removed 0 bases at V and 2 bases at J, leaving 5 bases unmatched. Sample: peripheral blood, taken before pregnancy. The chain employs TRBV9 and TRBJ2-7; 7 bases match TRBD2. This TCR derives from a female donor with multiple sclerosis, enrolled in a pregnancy study. CDR3: CASSVAAGLTYEQYF. The DNA of the CDR3 is TGTGCCAGCAGCGTAGCAGCGGGATTAACCTACGAGCAGTACTTC.